This T cell receptor beta chain was identified in a study of naive and memory T cell subsets. The V gene end was trimmed by 10 bases and the J gene end by 4 bases; junction bases not matched to a gene: 6. Germline V gene data show CDR1 as MNHEY and CDR2 as SVGEGT. The CDR3 length is 12 residues. This clonotype has a count of ten or more. Sorting gates: effector memory CD45RA-CD27-, EMRA CD45RA+CD27-. An equimolar mix of two oligonucleotides served as the beta constant-region primer for TRBC1 and TRBC2. Four rounds of PCR amplified the ligated cDNA using nested alpha and beta constant-region primers plus SP2. TCRdb re-called the UMI-ligation and nested PCR reads through MiXCR, storing one row per CDR3 protein. The sample yields tens of thousands of distinct CDR3 sequences, approximately 17% seen once.

The gene calls are TRBV6-2 or TRBV6-3 and TRBJ1-1; TRBD1 matches 7 bases. This clonotype originated in a human donor in good health. Sequenced input: effector memory CD4+ T cells from blood. The subset was: effector memory, CD45RA- CD27-. DNA of the CDR3: TGTGCCATCAAGGACAGGTTCACTGAAGCTTTCTTT. Its translation: CAIKDRFTEAFF.